The source of this T cell receptor (beta chain) is a study of blood T cell repertoires in COVID-19. Study-level information: From T cells, B-cell-depleted T cells, or PBMCs came the material, which was cDNA or gDNA.

Methods used by the authors: Researchers report that nucleated cell counts were estimated from reference gene primer amplification. The table came from immunoSEQ multiplex PCR; TCRdb's copy has only in-frame clones and leaves some out. V and J calls and clone size are those listed in that table; D and trimming were worked out from the DNA. The sample has under 250,000 clones, 85% seen once; the top ten hold around 9.8%. The CDR3 covers 13 residues. Germline CDR1 reads KGHSH; CDR2 reads LQKENI. Germline trimming cut 6 bases from V and 4 bases from J; bases unmatched to any gene: 2. Assignments of participants to cohorts depended upon their own reported clinical history.

The sequenced sample was PBMCs or T cells enriched from blood (not recorded which). The sequence was collected from a woman between 45 and 65 years old with acute COVID-19. The chain employs TRBV18 and TRBJ2-2, with TRBD2 matching 7 bases. CDR3 sequence reads: CASSGGTTGELFF. The DNA for the CDR3 is TGTGCCAGCTCCGGGGGGACCACCGGGGAGCTGTTTTTT.